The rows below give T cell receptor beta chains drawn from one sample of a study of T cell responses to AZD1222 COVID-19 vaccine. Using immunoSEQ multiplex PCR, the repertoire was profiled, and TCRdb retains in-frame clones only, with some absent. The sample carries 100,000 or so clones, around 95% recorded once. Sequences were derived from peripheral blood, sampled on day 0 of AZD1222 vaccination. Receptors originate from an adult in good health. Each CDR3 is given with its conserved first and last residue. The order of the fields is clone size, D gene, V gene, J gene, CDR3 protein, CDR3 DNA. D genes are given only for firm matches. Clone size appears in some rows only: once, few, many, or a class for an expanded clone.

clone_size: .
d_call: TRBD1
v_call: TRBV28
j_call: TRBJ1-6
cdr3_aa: CASRGTGFDSPLHF
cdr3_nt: TGTGCCAGCAGAGGGACAGGGTTTGATTCACCCCTCCACTTT

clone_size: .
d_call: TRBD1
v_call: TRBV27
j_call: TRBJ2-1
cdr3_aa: CASSPTRQGARNEQFF
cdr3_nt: TGTGCCAGCAGTCCCACAAGGCAGGGGGCTCGGAATGAGCAGTTCTTC

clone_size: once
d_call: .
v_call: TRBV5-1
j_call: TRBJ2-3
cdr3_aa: CASSSSSDTQYF
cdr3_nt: TGCGCCAGCAGCTCGTCTAGTGATACGCAGTATTTT

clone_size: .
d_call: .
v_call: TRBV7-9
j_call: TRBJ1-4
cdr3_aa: CASSFSQGGEKLFF
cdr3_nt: TGTGCCAGCAGCTTTTCCCAGGGAGGCGAAAAACTGTTTTTT

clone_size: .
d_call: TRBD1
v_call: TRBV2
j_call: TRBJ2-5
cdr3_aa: CANRDPGTEETQYF
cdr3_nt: TGTGCCAACCGCGATCCCGGGACAGAAGAGACCCAGTACTTC

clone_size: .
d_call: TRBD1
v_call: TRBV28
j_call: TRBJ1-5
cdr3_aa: CASSSTGGGVGQPQHF
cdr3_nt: TGTGCCAGCAGTTCGACAGGGGGCGGTGTAGGTCAGCCCCAGCATTTT

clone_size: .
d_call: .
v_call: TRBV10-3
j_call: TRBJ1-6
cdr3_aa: CAIRDGTWDSPLHF
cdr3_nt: TGTGCCATCAGGGACGGGACTTGGGATTCACCCCTCCACTTT

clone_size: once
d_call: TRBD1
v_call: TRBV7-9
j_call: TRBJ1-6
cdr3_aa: CASSSDRGNSPLHF
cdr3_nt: TGTGCCAGCAGCTCCGACAGGGGTAATTCACCCCTCCACTTT

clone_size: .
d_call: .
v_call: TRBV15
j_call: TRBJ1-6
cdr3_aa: CATSTLATIDSPLHF
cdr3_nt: TGTGCCACCAGCACGCTGGCAACCATTGATTCACCCCTCCACTTT

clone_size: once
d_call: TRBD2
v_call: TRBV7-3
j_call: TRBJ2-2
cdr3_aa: CASSLTLAGAGELFF
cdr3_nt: TGTGCCAGCAGCTTAACTCTAGCGGGAGCCGGGGAGCTGTTTTTT

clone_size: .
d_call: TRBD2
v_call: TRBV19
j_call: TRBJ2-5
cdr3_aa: CASSGTTRETQYF
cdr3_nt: TGTGCCAGTAGCGGGACTACTCGGGAGACCCAGTACTTC

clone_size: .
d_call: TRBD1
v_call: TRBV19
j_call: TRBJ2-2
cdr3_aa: CASSIMGQGDSGELFF
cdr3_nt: TGTGCCAGTAGTATAATGGGACAGGGGGATTCCGGGGAGCTGTTTTTT

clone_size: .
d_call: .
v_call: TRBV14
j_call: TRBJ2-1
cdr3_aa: CASSPVVGRFNEQFF
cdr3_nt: TGTGCCAGCAGCCCCGTGGTGGGACGATTCAATGAGCAGTTCTTC

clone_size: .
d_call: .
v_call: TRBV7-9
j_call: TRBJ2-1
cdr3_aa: CASSLAWVDNEQFF
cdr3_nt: TGTGCCAGCAGCTTAGCGTGGGTGGACAATGAGCAGTTCTTC

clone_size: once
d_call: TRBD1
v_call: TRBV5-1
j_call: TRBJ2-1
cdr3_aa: CASSGDRVYNEQFF
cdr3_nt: TGCGCCAGCAGCGGGGACAGGGTCTACAATGAGCAGTTCTTC

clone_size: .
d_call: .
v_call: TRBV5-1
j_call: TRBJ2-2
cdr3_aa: CASSDDLGPNTGELFF
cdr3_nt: TGCGCCAGCAGCGATGATCTTGGCCCGAACACCGGGGAGCTGTTTTTT

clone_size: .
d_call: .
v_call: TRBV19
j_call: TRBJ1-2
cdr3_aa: CASSKSGLLGYTF
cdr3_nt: TGTGCCAGTAGTAAGAGCGGACTTCTCGGCTACACCTTC

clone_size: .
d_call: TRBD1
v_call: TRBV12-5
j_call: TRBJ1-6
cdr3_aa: CASGSWTGQSKNSPLHF
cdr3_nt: TGTGCTAGTGGTTCTTGGACAGGTCAATCTAAGAATTCACCCCTCCACTTT

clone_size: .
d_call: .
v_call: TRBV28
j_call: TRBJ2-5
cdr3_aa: CASSSTYRAGANQETQYF
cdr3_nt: TGTGCCAGCAGCTCAACTTACCGAGCTGGTGCGAACCAAGAGACCCAGTACTTC

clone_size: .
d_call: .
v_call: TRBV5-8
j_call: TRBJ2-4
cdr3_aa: CASSLGQTLAKNIQYF
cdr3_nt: TGTGCCAGCAGCCTGGGACAAACTTTAGCCAAAAACATTCAGTACTTC

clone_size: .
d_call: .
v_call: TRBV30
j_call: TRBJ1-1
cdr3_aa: CAWSEMGGNTEAFF
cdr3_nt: TGTGCCTGGAGTGAGATGGGGGGGAACACTGAAGCTTTCTTT

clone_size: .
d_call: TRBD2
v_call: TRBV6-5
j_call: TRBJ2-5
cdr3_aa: CASSLAGGGETQYF
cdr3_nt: TGTGCCAGCAGTCTAGCGGGGGGAGGAGAGACCCAGTACTTC

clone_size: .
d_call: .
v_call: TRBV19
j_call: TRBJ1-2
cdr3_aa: CASSYHVNYGYTF
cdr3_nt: TGTGCCAGTAGTTACCACGTTAACTATGGCTACACCTTC

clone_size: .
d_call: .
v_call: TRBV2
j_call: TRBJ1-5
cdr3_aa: CASSGGATGNQPQHF
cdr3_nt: TGTGCCAGCAGTGGCGGGGCGACGGGCAATCAGCCCCAGCATTTT

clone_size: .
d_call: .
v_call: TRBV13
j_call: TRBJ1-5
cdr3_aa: CASSLRGSNQPQHF
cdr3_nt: TGTGCCAGCAGCCTTCGTGGCAGCAATCAGCCCCAGCATTTT

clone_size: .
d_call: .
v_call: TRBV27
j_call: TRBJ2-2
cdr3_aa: CASSLLRGSNTGELFF
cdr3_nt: TGTGCCAGCAGTTTATTGAGGGGCTCGAACACCGGGGAGCTGTTTTTT

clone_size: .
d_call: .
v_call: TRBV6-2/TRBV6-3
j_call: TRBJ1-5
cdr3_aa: CASSGGEWGSNQPQHF
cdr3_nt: TGTGCCAGCAGTGGGGGAGAGTGGGGGAGCAATCAGCCCCAGCATTTT

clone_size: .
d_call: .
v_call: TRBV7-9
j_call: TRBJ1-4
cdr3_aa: CASSSRSSGVGAEKLFF
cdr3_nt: TGTGCCAGCAGCTCCCGCTCCAGTGGGGTCGGGGCGGAAAAACTGTTTTTT

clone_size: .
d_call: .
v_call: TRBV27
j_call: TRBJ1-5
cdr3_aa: CASSQDGWGIKHF
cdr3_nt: TGTGCCAGCAGTCAAGACGGCTGGGGAATAAAGCATTTT

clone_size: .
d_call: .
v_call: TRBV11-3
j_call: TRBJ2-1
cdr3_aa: CASSPIYNEQFF
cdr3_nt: TGTGCCAGCAGCCCCATCTACAATGAGCAGTTCTTC

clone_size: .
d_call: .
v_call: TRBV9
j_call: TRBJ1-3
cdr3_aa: CASSVAAAGNTIYF
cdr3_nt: TGTGCCAGCAGCGTAGCAGCGGCTGGAAACACCATATATTTT

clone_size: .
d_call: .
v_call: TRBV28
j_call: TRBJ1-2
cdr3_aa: CASSLRVGGYGYTF
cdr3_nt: TGTGCCAGCAGCCTCCGGGTCGGGGGGTATGGCTACACCTTC

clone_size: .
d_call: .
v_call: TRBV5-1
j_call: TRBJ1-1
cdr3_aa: CASSLATALMNTEAFF
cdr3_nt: TGCGCCAGCAGCTTGGCCACAGCCCTTATGAACACTGAAGCTTTCTTT

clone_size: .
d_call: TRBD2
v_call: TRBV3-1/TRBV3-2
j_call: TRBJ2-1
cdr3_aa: CASSQDRASGRDTIYNEQFF
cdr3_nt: TGTGCCAGCAGCCAAGATAGGGCTAGCGGGAGGGATACTATATACAATGAGCAGTTCTTC

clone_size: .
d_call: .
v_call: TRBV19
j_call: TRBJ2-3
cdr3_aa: CASIGQGDLFTDTQYF
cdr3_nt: TGTGCCAGTATTGGGCAGGGAGATCTTTTTACAGATACGCAGTATTTT

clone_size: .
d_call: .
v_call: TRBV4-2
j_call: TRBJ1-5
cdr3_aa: CASSLNRDSNQPQHF
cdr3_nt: TGTGCCAGCAGCCTTAACCGGGACAGCAATCAGCCCCAGCATTTT

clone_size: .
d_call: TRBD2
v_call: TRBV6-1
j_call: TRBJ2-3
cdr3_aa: CASSERLAGSTDTQYF
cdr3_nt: TGTGCCAGCAGTGAAAGGTTAGCGGGAAGCACAGATACGCAGTATTTT

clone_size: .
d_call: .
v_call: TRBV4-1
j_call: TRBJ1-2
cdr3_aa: CASSQASPKGYGYTF
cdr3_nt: TGCGCCAGCAGCCAAGCGTCTCCGAAAGGCTATGGCTACACCTTC

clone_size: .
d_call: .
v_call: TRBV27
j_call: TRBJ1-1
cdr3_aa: CASSLRPGEAFF
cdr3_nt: TGTGCCAGCAGTCTAAGGCCCGGTGAAGCTTTCTTT

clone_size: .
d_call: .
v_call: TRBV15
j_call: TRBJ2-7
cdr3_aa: CATSRDSSYEQYF
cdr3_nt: TGTGCCACCAGCAGAGATAGCTCCTACGAGCAGTACTTC

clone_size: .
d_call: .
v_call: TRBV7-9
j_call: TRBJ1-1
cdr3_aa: CASSLEGGGNTEAFF
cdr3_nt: TGTGCCAGCAGCTTAGAAGGAGGGGGGAACACTGAAGCTTTCTTT

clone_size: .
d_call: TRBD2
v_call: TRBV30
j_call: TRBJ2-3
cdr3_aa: CAWGLGGRAGDTQYF
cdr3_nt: TGTGCCTGGGGCCTTGGCGGGAGGGCCGGAGATACGCAGTATTTT

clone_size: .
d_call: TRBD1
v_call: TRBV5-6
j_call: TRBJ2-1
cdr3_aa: CASSVWGQGYNEQFF
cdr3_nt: TGTGCCAGCAGCGTGTGGGGACAGGGCTACAATGAGCAGTTCTTC

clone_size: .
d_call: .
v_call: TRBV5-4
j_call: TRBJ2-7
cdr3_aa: CASSLQGSYEQYF
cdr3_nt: TGTGCCAGCAGCTTGCAGGGGTCCTACGAGCAGTACTTC

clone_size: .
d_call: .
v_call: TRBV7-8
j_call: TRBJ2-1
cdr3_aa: CASSLGGGAIEQFF
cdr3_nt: TGTGCCAGCAGCTTAGGGGGGGGCGCAATTGAGCAGTTCTTC

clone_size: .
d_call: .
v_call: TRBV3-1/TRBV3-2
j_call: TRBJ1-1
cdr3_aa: CASSQVLGGTEAFF
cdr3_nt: TGTGCCAGCAGTCAGGTACTGGGGGGCACTGAAGCTTTCTTT

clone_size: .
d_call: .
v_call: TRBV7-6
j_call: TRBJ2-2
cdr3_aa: CASSLATRNTGELFF
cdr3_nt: TGTGCCAGCAGCTTAGCCACAAGGAACACCGGGGAGCTGTTTTTT

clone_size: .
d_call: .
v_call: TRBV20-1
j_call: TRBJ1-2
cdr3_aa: CSAGRGYTF
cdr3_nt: TGCAGTGCGGGTAGAGGCTACACCTTC

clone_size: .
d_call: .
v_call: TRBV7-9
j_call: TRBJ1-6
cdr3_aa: CASSTNNSPLHF
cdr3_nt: TGTGCCAGCAGCACAAATAATTCACCCCTCCACTTT

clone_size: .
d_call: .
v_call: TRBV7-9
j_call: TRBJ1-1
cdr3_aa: CASSLDGDFEAFF
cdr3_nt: TGTGCCAGCAGCTTAGATGGGGATTTTGAAGCTTTCTTT

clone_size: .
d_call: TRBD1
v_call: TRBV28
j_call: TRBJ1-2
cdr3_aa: CASSFSDRDYGYTF
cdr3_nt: TGTGCCAGCAGTTTTTCGGACAGGGACTATGGCTACACCTTC